This T cell receptor (beta chain) was captured by sequencing in a study of Ad26.COV2.S vaccination and SARS-CoV-2 variants (dated by TCRdb to the early 2020s). Concerning the study at large: Vaccine-arm donors came from COV1001, a multicentre, randomized, double-blind, placebo-controlled phase I-IIa trial of Ad26.COV2.S in healthy adults. The TCR-sequenced set comprised roughly 30 samples: around 20 Ad26.COV2.S vaccine recipients, 5 placebo recipients and 8 SARS-CoV-2 convalescent individuals. Ad26.COV2.S was administered intramuscularly at 5 x 10^10 or 1 x 10^11 viral particles, either as a single shot or as two shots given 56 days apart. TCRbeta repertoire sequencing served as the tool for gauging how specific and how broad the SARS-CoV-2-reactive T cell receptors were following Ad26.COV2.S vaccination. Participants in the trial were split at random into five groups of five each, receiving low-dose or high-dose Ad26.COV2.S once or twice, or else placebo on both occasions. Blinding of investigators to trial group allocation was maintained during experiments and outcome assessment. Findings and caveats that apply to the study as a whole: Comparable non-spike TCR breadth was observed between vaccine and placebo recipients, consistent with only spike being contained in the vaccine. Ad26.COV2.S recipients had higher spike-specific TCR breadth than placebo recipients (P = 0.0014). It was noted by the authors that total T cell responses may have been underestimated by the TCR breadth and depth analyses. The study lacked the statistical power to compare responses across vaccine doses or regimens. After vaccination, substantial breadth of spike-specific CD8+ and CD4+ T cell responses was reported.

The immunoSEQ Assay was used to sequence TCRbeta CDR3 regions. After extraction, genomic DNA underwent amplification by bias-controlled multiplex PCR, followed by high-throughput sequencing. The paper's data handling went like this. To quantify the absolute abundance of every unique TCRbeta CDR3 region, sequences were collapsed and filtered. T cell fraction was estimated by normalizing TCRbeta template counts to usable DNA, with usable DNA measured through amplification of reference genes found in all nucleated cells. Repertoire TCRs were annotated as SARS-CoV-2-specific by exact matching of V gene, CDR3 amino acid sequence and J gene to a known reactive TCR set. The reference SARS-CoV-2 TCR set came from MIRA and was filtered for enrichment in COVID-19-positive ImmuneCODE repertoires, removing public or cross-reactive TCRs. Using the MIRA antigens, annotated TCRs were further analysed by specific ORF or by position within an ORF. Breadth was defined as the number of annotated unique rearrangements divided by the total number of unique productive rearrangements, and depth was defined as the summed frequency of the annotated unique rearrangements. TCR breadth was compared between groups using two-sided Wilcoxon rank-sum tests. TCRdb obtained this table from immuneACCESS and retained in-frame rearrangements with V and J assigned. These tables miss some clones; where compared with another copy, unresolved V genes account for less than half of the shortfall, and the remainder is unexplained. V, J and clone size are those of that table, while D and trimming were read from the DNA. The sample contains about 410,000 clones, 92% of them found a single time. The ten largest clones represent approximately 1.6% of the sample.

This clone is a singleton in its sample. The clone's antigen remains unknown. No base qualities exist here, and no much larger clone lies one base off it. Sample treatment or condition, as interpreted from the label and publication: some 20 received Ad26.COV2.S at low or high dose, single or two shots; a few received placebo; per-sample allocation not given. Repertoires of vaccine and placebo recipients were sequenced from samples collected on day 63 after the first injection. Between 29 July and 7 August 2020, Cohort 1b enrolled some 25 adults aged 18-55 years at one site in Boston, USA. Ad26.COV2.S consisted of a replication-incompetent adenovirus type 26 vector by which a prefusion-stabilized SARS-CoV-2 spike protein from the original Wuhan strain was expressed. This specimen was peripheral blood, taken in a trial of Ad26.COV2.S vaccine versus placebo. The clonotype originates from a person aged 18 to 65 who received the Ad26.COV2.S COVID-19 vaccine or a placebo.

The sequenced DNA: TGTGCCAGCAGCTTACGGGACAGGGATGCGTTGCCCGCCAAAAACATTCAGTACTTC. It codes for CASSLRDRDALPAKNIQYF. The chain is assembled from TRBV7-6 and TRBJ2-4, and TRBD1 aligns with 9 junction nucleotides. The junction shows trimming of 2 bases on V and 1 base on J, and the gene matches do not reach 12 bases of it. The CDR3 has 19 amino acids, counting the end cysteine and phenylalanine. Here the CDR3 DNA is all that survives: 57 bases in frame from base 1. CDR1 and CDR2, per the germline V gene, are SGHVS and FNYEAQ.